This TCR beta chain was sequenced during a study of Graves' ophthalmopathy and Graves' hyperthyroidism. Study-wide results and limits: The blood repertoire also included most expanded thyroid clonotypes above 0.001 frequency. Sensitivity of roughly 64% and specificity of 72.22% were achieved by the model that predicted ophthalmopathy progression.

The CDR3 spans 16 residues. Germline loops: CDR1 SEHNR, CDR2 FQNEAQ (reference sequence). V was clipped by 5 bases and J by 9 bases, with 20 bases between them. The TCR beta CDR3 regions underwent amplification from RNA transcripts. The workflow started with a first-round RT-PCR run with HTBI primers and then moved on to a second-round multiplex PCR. TCRdb used MiXCR to reprocess the multiplex PCR reads, holding one entry per CDR3 protein. Counted here are 650,000 to 900,000 distinct CDR3 sequences, 40% occurring once; the ten biggest clones make up 40% to 55%. Notes on this clonotype: Antigen unknown.

Every ophthalmopathy donor presented moderate-to-severe activity, CAS ≥3, NOSPECS ≥4 and duration under 3 months. The study excluded patients with other autoimmune diseases, uncontrolled infections, pregnancy or lactation. The TCR comes from an adult man with Graves' ophthalmopathy. Source material: peripheral blood. The genes are TRBV7-9 and TRBJ1-6; the D gene is possibly TRBD1 (6 bases). CDR3 DNA sequence: TGTGCCAGCAGCCAAGATAAGGGGGGTAATGGTTCACCCCTCCACTTT. Translating it yields CASSQDKGGNGSPLHF.